This entry lists 6 T cell receptor beta chains sequenced from one sample in a study of blood T cell repertoires in COVID-19. The assay was immunoSEQ multiplex PCR, and TCRdb's table has in-frame clones only and misses some. The sample has around 200,000 clones, about 91% seen once. Sequencing input: PBMCs or T cells enriched from blood (not recorded which). Receptors originate from a man between 18 and 35 years old with acute COVID-19.

The chain links TRBV28 to TRBJ1-4; D perhaps matches TRBD1 (6 bases). Per the germline V gene, CDR1 is MDHEN and CDR2 is SYDVKM. This CDR3 has 13 residues. V lost 2 bases, J lost 10 bases, and 11 bases lay in between. This CDR3 is CASSLRGEGKLFF. The DNA of the CDR3 is TGTGCCAGCAGTTTAAGGGGGGAGGGAAAACTGTTTTTT.

The V and J genes are TRBV5-4 and TRBJ2-3, with a weak D call TRBD1 (6 bases). Between the trimmed V and J ends, which lost 3 bases and 5 bases, there was a span of 10 bases. This CDR3 has 13 residues. Germline CDR1 reads SGHNT; CDR2 reads YYREEE (reference sequence). The CDR3 is CASSSRQEDTQYF. The CDR3 nucleotides are TGTGCCAGCAGCTCACGACAGGAAGATACGCAGTATTTT.

The chain carries TRBV12-3 or TRBV12-4 and TRBJ2-5, with D tentatively TRBD1 (6 bases). V gave up 5 bases and J gave up 2 bases, with 9 bases separating them. CDR3 size: 13 residues. The CDR3 nucleotides are TGTGCCAGCAGTCAACAGGGTCAAGAGACCCAGTACTTC. The encoded protein is CASSQQGQETQYF.

The CDR3 is CAISESAGGHQPQHF. In DNA, the CDR3 is TGTGCCATCAGTGAGTCGGCAGGTGGACACCAGCCCCAGCATTTT. The chain links TRBV10-3 to TRBJ1-5; tentative D call: TRBD1 (5 bases). Germline CDR1 ENHRY, CDR2 SYGVKD. This CDR3 has 15 residues. V lost 0 bases to trimming and J lost 7 bases, with 13 bases between them.

CDR3 sequence: CASSPGWGRNQPQHF. DNA for the CDR3: TGTGCCAGCAGCCCAGGATGGGGGCGCAATCAGCCCCAGCATTTT. The rearrangement uses TRBV9 and TRBJ1-5; possibly TRBD1 for D (6 bases). CDR3 length: 15 amino acids. V was cut by 4 bases and J by 2 bases, with 13 bases left in between. CDR1 is SGDLS, CDR2 YYNGEE, per germline.

The chain employs TRBV7-2 and TRBJ2-2; TRBD2 aligns across 9 bases. CDR1 SGHTA and CDR2 FQGNSA come from the germline V gene. Unmatched junction bases numbered 7, after V lost 8 bases and J lost 0 bases. The CDR3 has 16 amino acids. The CDR3 region is CASGHSGRANTGELFF. DNA for the CDR3: TGTGCCAGCGGTCATAGCGGGAGAGCGAACACCGGGGAGCTGTTTTTT.